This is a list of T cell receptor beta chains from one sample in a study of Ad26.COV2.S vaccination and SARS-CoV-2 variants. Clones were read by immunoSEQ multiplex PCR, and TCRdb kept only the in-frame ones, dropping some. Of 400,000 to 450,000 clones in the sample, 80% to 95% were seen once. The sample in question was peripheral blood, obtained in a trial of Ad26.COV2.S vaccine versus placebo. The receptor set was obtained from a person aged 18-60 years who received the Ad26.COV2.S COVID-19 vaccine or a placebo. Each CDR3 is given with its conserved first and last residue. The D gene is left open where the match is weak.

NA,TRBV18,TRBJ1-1,CASSPLDIGTEAFF
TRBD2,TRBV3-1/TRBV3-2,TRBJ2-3,CASSQVSGGGTDTQYF
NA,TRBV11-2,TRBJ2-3,CASSSLVPDTQYF
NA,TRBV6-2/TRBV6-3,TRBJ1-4,CASSNSWTVAEKLFF
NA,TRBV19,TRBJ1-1,CASKKRTEAFF
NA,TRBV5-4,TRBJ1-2,CASSLDQVRAGSSGYTF
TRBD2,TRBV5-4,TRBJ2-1,CASSLGLAGPYNEQFF
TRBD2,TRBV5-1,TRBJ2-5,CASSLERGQETQYF
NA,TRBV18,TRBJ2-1,CASSPGGATYNEQFF
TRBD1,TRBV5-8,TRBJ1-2,CASSLTGIYGYTF
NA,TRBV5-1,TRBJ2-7,CASSLSGDGTYEQYF
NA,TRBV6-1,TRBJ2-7,CASSALPYTAQGPSYEQYF
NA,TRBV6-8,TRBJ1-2,CARDRDGGNYGYTF
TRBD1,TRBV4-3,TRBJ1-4,CASSQVAGQANEKLFF
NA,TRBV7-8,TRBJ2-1,CASSLGTYNEQFF
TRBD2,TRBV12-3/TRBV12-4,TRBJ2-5,CASSYSGGETQYF
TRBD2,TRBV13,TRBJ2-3,CASSLSSSGATDTQYF
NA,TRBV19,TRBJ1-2,CASTPWGGEGYTF
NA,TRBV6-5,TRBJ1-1,CASSYSSDTEAFF
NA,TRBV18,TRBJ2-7,CASSPSGTTYEQYF
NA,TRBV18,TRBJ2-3,CASSPDIPLGGDTQYF
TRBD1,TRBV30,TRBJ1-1,CAWSVSGGSSEAFF
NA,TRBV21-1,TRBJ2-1,CASSQGGVSDEQFF
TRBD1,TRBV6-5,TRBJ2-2,CASSQQGAGELFF
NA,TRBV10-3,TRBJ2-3,CAISESSTSTDTQYF
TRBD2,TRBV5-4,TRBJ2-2,CASSPGGPGELFF